This T cell receptor (beta chain) was identified during a study of identical twins. Study-level results: Twins' excess sharing was less marked for out-of-frame beta sequences.

TCRdb re-derived calls from the 5' RACE reads in MiXCR, one entry per CDR3 protein. The sample records about 530,000 distinct CDR3 sequences, more than 20% being singletons. The junction had 4 bases not matched to a gene; V was cut back by 9 bases and J by 8 bases. CDR1 KGHDR and CDR2 SFDVKD come from the germline V gene. The CDR3 has 11 residues. This clonotype was picked up many times. Its matching antigen is unknown. These records were also assigned to another study, of yellow fever vaccine responses in identical twins.

This TCR was sampled from a young woman in good health. Material for sequencing was CD4+ T cells sorted from blood. J is TRBJ1-2 and V is TRBV24-1, with TRBD1 matching 8 bases. The CDR3 sequence is CATSGTGGYTF. DNA of the CDR3: TGTGCCACCTCCGGGACAGGCGGCTACACCTTC.